The T cell receptor beta chain under discussion was sequenced for a study of cytomegalovirus exposure and HLA in healthy donors. Study background: An earlier analysis found roughly 100 million unique TCR beta sequences from about 179 million T cells.

Study-level findings and limits: In a later analysis, common viral pathogens appeared linked to several of the most significant clusters. The authors later found most CMV-associated TCR beta chains appeared HLA-restricted.

The V gene's germline CDR1 is MNHNY and CDR2 SVGAGI (reference sequence). The CDR3 length is 14 residues. V was cut by 2 bases and J by 5 bases, with 10 bases left in between. About this clone: Its antigen is unknown.

PCR employed 60 Vbeta and 13 Jbeta primers. The assay was immunoSEQ multiplex PCR, and TCRdb's table has in-frame clones only and misses some. The top ten hold about 1.8% of the sample, which has about 200,000 clones, around 88% seen once. This clonotype was obtained from a man aged 40-55 years in good health and CMV-seropositive. This chain joins TRBV6-6 and TRBJ1-5; D remains ambiguous. The sequenced sample consisted of PBMCs. CDR3 nucleotides: TGTGCCAGCAGTTACGGGTCCGGGGATCAGCCCCAGCATTTT. Its translation: CASSYGSGDQPQHF.